Sequencing of this TCR beta chain was carried out in a study of radiation and T cells in renal cell carcinoma. Overall study findings and caveats: Baseline intratumoral clonotype presence is unknown without pretreatment biopsies.

Profiled with immunoSEQ multiplex PCR; TCRdb holds only in-frame clones, not every one. The repertoire includes around 94,000 clones, roughly 80% of them detected once, and 9.4% sits in the top ten. The time point here: blood 4 weeks post-SBRT, at nephrectomy. Treatment described: 15 Gy SBRT to primary tumor, nephrectomy 4 weeks later. Nephrectomy followed 15 Gy stereotactic body radiation by 4 weeks. Comments on this clone: Its matching antigen is unknown.

This CDR3 is 14 amino acids long. V lost 4 bases, J lost 1 base, and 10 bases lay in between. CDR1 and CDR2 from the germline V gene are SNHLY and FYNNEI. The specimen comprised blood, sampled from a patient whose treatment included radiotherapy and nephrectomy. J is TRBJ2-5 and V is TRBV2, with TRBD1 as a possible D gene (6 bases). The sequence derives from a man aged 50 to 60 with renal cell carcinoma. In nucleotides, the CDR3 is TGTGCCAGCAGTGTGGTCAGGGGCCAAGAGACCCAGTACTTC. It specifies CASSVVRGQETQYF.